These 12 T cell receptor beta chains share one sample of origin, sequenced in a study of cytomegalovirus exposure and HLA in healthy donors. A multiplex PCR was run with 60 Vbeta primers and 13 Jbeta primers. Method: immunoSEQ multiplex PCR; TCRdb's copy keeps in-frame clones and lacks some. The table has fewer than 200,000 clones, roughly 76% seen once; the top ten hold more than 1.2%. The specimen was PBMCs. These receptors all come from a man in his 60s in good health and CMV-seronegative.

In this sample, this clone turned up many times. The chain is built from TRBV7-9 and TRBJ2-2; 8 bases align to TRBD1. CDR3 length: 14 residues. Trimming at V came to 6 bases and at J to 7 bases, leaving 7 bases not matched to a gene. The germline V gene encodes CDR1 SEHNR and CDR2 FQNEAQ (reference sequence). This CDR3 is CASRTQGAGGELFF. The CDR3 coding sequence is TGTGCCAGCAGAACCCAGGGGGCGGGCGGGGAGCTGTTTTTT.

This clone occurred once. V gene TRBV7-2 combines with J gene TRBJ1-2; D call uncertain. Germline CDR1 is SGHTA and CDR2 is FQGNSA. This CDR3 spans 13 amino acids. V lost 0 bases, J lost 8 bases, and 10 bases lay in between. The CDR3: CASSLATSRGYTF. The CDR3 DNA reads TGTGCCAGCAGCTTAGCGACTTCCCGGGGCTACACCTTC.

The CDR3 loop reads CASTEASGGAETQYF. CDR3 DNA: TGTGCCAGCACAGAGGCTAGCGGGGGGGCAGAGACCCAGTACTTC. The gene calls are TRBV2 and TRBJ2-5; 12 nucleotides match TRBD2. This CDR3 contains 15 residues. V was pared by 7 bases and J by 4 bases, with 7 bases of the junction left unmatched. Germline assignment: CDR1 SNHLY and CDR2 FYNNEI.

This sequence joins TRBV28 and TRBJ2-2; TRBD2 might be the D (5 bases). The CDR3 is made up of 12 amino acids. The ends were cut back, 10 bases at V and 6 bases at J, with 12 bases in the middle. Germline CDR1 reads MDHEN; CDR2 reads SYDVKM. In nucleotides, the CDR3 is TGTGCCATAGAGGGTATTCCCGGGGAGCTGTTTTTT. This translates into CAIEGIPGELFF.

This chain joins TRBV19 and TRBJ1-3, with a weak D call TRBD1 (6 bases). CDR1 LNHDA and CDR2 SQIVND come from the germline V gene (reference sequence). This CDR3 region has 15 residues. V lost 7 bases, J lost 0 bases, and 13 bases lay in between. CDR3 protein: CASKDSLLSGNTIYF. Written as DNA, the CDR3 is TGTGCCAGTAAGGACAGCCTCCTCTCTGGAAACACCATATATTTT. The full variable domain, with the rest looked up from reference TRBV19 and TRBJ1-3, is DGGITQSPKYLFRKEGQNVTLSCEQNLNHDAMYWYRQDPGQGLRLIYYSQIVNDFQKGDIAEGYSVSREKKESFPLTVTSAQKNPTAFYLCASKDSLLSGNTIYFGEGSWLTVV.

This rearrangement joins TRBV9 to TRBJ2-7; 7 nucleotides agree with TRBD1. The CDR3 contains 14 residues. Per germline, CDR1 SGDLS and CDR2 YYNGEE. The V and J ends lost 0 bases and 9 bases, in that order; junction bases with no gene match: 9. CDR3 in amino acids: CASSVGWQGEGQYF. The CDR3 region has the DNA TGTGCCAGCAGCGTAGGGTGGCAGGGGGAAGGGCAGTACTTC.

V gene TRBV9 combines with J gene TRBJ2-1; D may be TRBD1 (6 bases). CDR1 is SGDLS, CDR2 YYNGEE, per germline. This CDR3 contains 16 residues. V lost 3 bases to trimming and J lost 1 base, with 14 bases between them. The CDR3: CASSELGQPSYNEQFF. The CDR3 nucleotides read TGTGCCAGCAGCGAATTAGGACAGCCTTCCTACAATGAGCAGTTCTTC.

V and J are TRBV6-1 and TRBJ2-7, with D hard to call. The CDR3 has 14 residues. Germline CDR1 is MNHNS and CDR2 is SASEGT. Trimming cost V 5 bases and J 0 bases, with 11 bases left between them. For the CDR3, the DNA is TGTGCCAGCAGTTCCCCCCCTCTCTCCTACGAGCAGTACTTC. Amino acids: CASSSPPLSYEQYF.

A single count supports this clone. This CDR3 reads CASKRQGADTQYF. The CDR3 nucleotides read TGTGCCAGCAAAAGACAGGGGGCAGATACGCAGTATTTT. The V gene is TRBV5-6, the J gene TRBJ2-3; 9 bases are a match to TRBD1. This CDR3 has 13 residues. Germline V lookup: CDR1 SGHDT, CDR2 YYEEEE. The V segment lost 6 bases and the J segment 4 bases; nucleotides outside the gene matches: 3. The whole variable domain, filled in from reference TRBV5-6 and TRBJ2-3, reads DAGVTQSPTHLIKTRGQQVTLRCSPKSGHDTVSWYQQALGQGPQFIFQYYEEEERQRGNFPDRFSGHQFPNYSSELNVNALLLGDSALYLCASKRQGADTQYFGPGTRLTVL.

The gene calls are TRBV2 and TRBJ2-2, with D possibly being TRBD1 (6 bases). Germline V lookup: CDR1 SNHLY, CDR2 FYNNEI. The CDR3 length is 13 residues. V dropped 10 bases and J dropped 2 bases, with 11 bases sitting between them. Written as DNA, the CDR3 is TGTGCCACCGGGACAATCAACACCGGGGAGCTGTTTTTT. Amino acid sequence: CATGTINTGELFF.

The gene calls are TRBV7-2 and TRBJ1-2, with 8 bases identical to TRBD1. V shed 5 bases and J 4 bases; nucleotides not matched to a gene: 3. Per germline, CDR1 SGHTA and CDR2 FQGNSA. The CDR3 consists of 13 residues. Written as DNA, the CDR3 is TGTGCCAGCAGCCTTGGGACAGGCTATGGCTACACCTTC. Protein sequence: CASSLGTGYGYTF. Using reference TRBV7-2 and TRBJ1-2 for the parts outside the CDR3, the full variable domain is GAGVSQSPSNKVTEKGKDVELRCDPISGHTALYWYRQSLGQGLEFLIYFQGNSAPDKSGLPSDRFSAERTGGSVSTLTIQRTQQEDSAVYLCASSLGTGYGYTFGSGTRLTVV.

This clone was seen a handful of times. This sequence joins TRBV14 and TRBJ2-3; tentative D call: TRBD1 (5 bases). Trimming stripped 4 bases from V and 6 bases from J, with 14 bases between. This CDR3 spans 14 amino acids. Germline V gene data show CDR1 as SGHDN and CDR2 as FVKESK. CDR3 in amino acids: CASSPSVGVDTQYF. The CDR3 DNA reads as TGTGCCAGCAGCCCGAGTGTAGGGGTTGATACGCAGTATTTT.